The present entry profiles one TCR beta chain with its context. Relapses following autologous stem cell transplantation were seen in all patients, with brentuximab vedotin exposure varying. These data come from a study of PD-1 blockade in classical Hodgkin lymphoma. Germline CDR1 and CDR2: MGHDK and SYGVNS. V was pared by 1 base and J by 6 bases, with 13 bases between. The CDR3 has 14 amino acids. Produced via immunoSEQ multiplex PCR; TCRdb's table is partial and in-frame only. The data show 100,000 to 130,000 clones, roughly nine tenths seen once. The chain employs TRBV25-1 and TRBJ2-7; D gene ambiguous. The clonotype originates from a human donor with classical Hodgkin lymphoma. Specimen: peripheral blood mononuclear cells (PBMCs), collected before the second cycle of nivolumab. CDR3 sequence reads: CASSEFRALSEQYF. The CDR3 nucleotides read TGTGCCAGCAGTGAATTTAGAGCACTCTCCGAGCAGTACTTC.